The rows below give T cell receptor beta chains drawn from one sample of a study of blood T cell repertoires in COVID-19. The protocol was immunoSEQ multiplex PCR, while the TCRdb copy is restricted to in-frame clones and leaves out a portion. Among 250,000 or so clones listed, about 90% were seen once. The specimen was peripheral blood. These receptors were taken from a man aged 30 to 45 with COVID-19, enrolled during active disease. Each CDR3 is given with its conserved first and last residue. The D gene is left open where the match is weak. The listing skips clone size in some rows; elsewhere it reads once, few, many or a size class.

abundance	d_gene	v_gene	j_gene	CDR3nt	CDR3aa
.	.	TRBV19	TRBJ1-2	TGTGCCAGTACCTTAGACTGGGGCGATAACTATGGCTACACCTTC	CASTLDWGDNYGYTF
.	TRBD2	TRBV16	TRBJ2-3	TGTGCCAGCAGCCTTCAAGGGCCGGGACTAGCAAAAGATACGCAGTATTTT	CASSLQGPGLAKDTQYF
.	.	TRBV5-6	TRBJ2-1	TGTGCCAGCAGCACCGGGTCCGGTAATGAGCAGTTCTTC	CASSTGSGNEQFF
.	.	TRBV6-5	TRBJ1-3	TGTGCCAGCATCGCGGGAGGGCCCTCTGGAAACACCATATATTTT	CASIAGGPSGNTIYF
.	.	TRBV6-5	TRBJ1-3	TGTGCCAGCAGTTACAGCAGGGCCTTAGACACCATATATTTT	CASSYSRALDTIYF
.	TRBD1	TRBV6-5	TRBJ2-7	TGTGCCAGCAGTTACTCGAAGTACAGGGGGCTTTCCGAGCAGTACTTC	CASSYSKYRGLSEQYF
.	.	TRBV6-5	TRBJ1-4	TGTGCCAGCAGACCCCGGGGGTCGGGTGAAAAACTGTTTTTT	CASRPRGSGEKLFF
once	.	TRBV3-1/TRBV3-2	TRBJ1-3	TGTGCCAGCAGCCTGGGGACTGCACCAATCCACTCTGGAAACACCATATATTTT	CASSLGTAPIHSGNTIYF
.	.	TRBV19	TRBJ1-1	TGTGCCAGTAGTATTCCCGGGATTGAAGCTTTCTTT	CASSIPGIEAFF
.	TRBD1	TRBV5-4	TRBJ2-2	TGTGCCAGCAGCTTGGGGGTGACAGGGGGCTCCGGGGAGCTGTTTTTT	CASSLGVTGGSGELFF
.	TRBD1	TRBV7-9	TRBJ1-1	TGTGCCAGCACCAACGTGGGGGACAGAAATGCCGTGAACACTGAAGCTTTCTTT	CASTNVGDRNAVNTEAFF
.	TRBD2	TRBV19	TRBJ2-1	TGTGCCAGTAGTATAGTTGTAGCGGGGGGCTACAATGAGCAGTTCTTC	CASSIVVAGGYNEQFF
.	TRBD2	TRBV6-4	TRBJ2-3	TGTGCCAGCTCCCCAGGCAGACTAGCGGGGGGGCCAGATACGCAGTATTTT	CASSPGRLAGGPDTQYF
.	TRBD1	TRBV18	TRBJ1-2	TGTGCCAGCTCGGGGGACAGCCGGTATGACACCTTC	CASSGDSRYDTF
.	.	TRBV29-1	TRBJ2-4	TGCAGCGTTGTCGAGGGGGAGAACATTCAGTACTTC	CSVVEGENIQYF
.	.	TRBV4-1	TRBJ2-7	TGCGCCAGCAGCCCCCGTTGGGGGGGGGCCTCCGAGCAGTACTTC	CASSPRWGGASEQYF
few	.	TRBV2	TRBJ1-2	TGTGCCAGCCGACTCGTAGCGGGGGCGGGCTATGGCTACACCTTC	CASRLVAGAGYGYTF
.	.	TRBV6-1	TRBJ1-3	TGTGCCAGCAGTGAATTAAGGACAGATCCTCGTGGAAACACCATATATTTT	CASSELRTDPRGNTIYF
.	TRBD1	TRBV5-1	TRBJ1-2	TGCGCCAGCAGCTTGTTGGGACAGGAGGCCTACACCTTC	CASSLLGQEAYTF
.	.	TRBV3-1/TRBV3-2	TRBJ1-6	TGTGCCAGCAGCCAAGATTCGCTGGGGCCTAATTCACCCCTCCACTTT	CASSQDSLGPNSPLHF
.	.	TRBV7-2	TRBJ2-7	TGTGCCAGCAGCTTAGGGCAGGCTCACTACGAGCAGTACTTC	CASSLGQAHYEQYF
.	TRBD2	TRBV6-2/TRBV6-3	TRBJ2-7	TGTGCCAGCAGTTACTCGGCTAGCGGGGGCTACGAGCAGTACTTC	CASSYSASGGYEQYF
.	.	TRBV5-5	TRBJ1-4	TGTGCCAGCAGCTTTGGGGGGTTCGGGGAAAAACTGTTTTTT	CASSFGGFGEKLFF
once	TRBD1	TRBV3-1/TRBV3-2	TRBJ1-6	TGTGCCAGCAGCCAAGGGACAGGGGGAGGTTGGGGTTCACCCCTCCACTTT	CASSQGTGGGWGSPLHF
once	.	TRBV5-1	TRBJ1-5	TGCGCCAGCTCCAACGGACAGTCCGGTCAGCCCCAGCATTTT	CASSNGQSGQPQHF
.	TRBD1	TRBV6-5	TRBJ1-2	TGTGCCAGCAGTTCCGTGGGACAGGGGCCGGAATATGGCTACACCTTC	CASSSVGQGPEYGYTF
.	.	TRBV3-1/TRBV3-2	TRBJ1-5	TGTGCCAGCAGCAATAATGATCAGCCCCAGCATTTT	CASSNNDQPQHF
.	.	TRBV2	TRBJ2-7	TGTGCCAGCAGTGGAGGCCTCTACGAGCAGTACTTC	CASSGGLYEQYF
few	.	TRBV5-1	TRBJ1-2	TGCGCCAGCAGCCGGCCCCCCCAGGATCTCTACACCTTC	CASSRPPQDLYTF
.	TRBD1	TRBV5-1	TRBJ1-4	TGCGCCAGCAGCCTGGGGACAGCGAACGAAAAACTGTTTTTT	CASSLGTANEKLFF
few	TRBD2	TRBV5-5	TRBJ2-1	TGTGCCAGCAGCCCCGCCGGGACTAACTACAATGAGCAGTTCTTC	CASSPAGTNYNEQFF
.	TRBD1	TRBV6-5	TRBJ2-5	TGTGCCAGCAGTTACTCACAGGGGGCCCGGGAGACCCAGTACTTC	CASSYSQGARETQYF
few	.	TRBV9	TRBJ1-3	TGTGCCAGCAGCGTACAGGCGAACGGAAACACCATATATTTT	CASSVQANGNTIYF
once	.	TRBV5-6	TRBJ1-1	TGTGCCAGCAGCTGGACAGAAACTGAAGCTTTCTTT	CASSWTETEAFF
.	.	TRBV10-1	TRBJ2-5	TGCGCCAGCAGTGAGTCGCGGTTCGGGTCCGGGGAGACCCAGTACTTC	CASSESRFGSGETQYF
.	TRBD1	TRBV7-9	TRBJ1-5	TGTGCCAGCAGCTCAACTGTGGACAGGGCGGATCAGCCCCAGCATTTT	CASSSTVDRADQPQHF
.	.	TRBV5-1	TRBJ2-4	TGCGCCAGCAGCTTGGCCCCCCCAGGGGCTCTAGCCAAAAACATTCAGTACTTC	CASSLAPPGALAKNIQYF
.	TRBD2	TRBV5-6	TRBJ2-5	TGTGCCAGCAGCCCCTCCTACCTAGCGGGAGGATCACAAGAGACCCAGTACTTC	CASSPSYLAGGSQETQYF
.	.	TRBV7-5	TRBJ2-7	TGTGTCAGAAGCTTACCCCCCCTGGATAGCGGGCACGAGCAGTACTTC	CVRSLPPLDSGHEQYF
.	TRBD1	TRBV6-4	TRBJ1-1	TGTGCCAGCATGGGACAGACCATGAACACTGAAGCTTTCTTT	CASMGQTMNTEAFF
.	.	TRBV5-1	TRBJ1-2	TGCGCCAGCAGCTCTCCAGGGTTTCGTGGCTACACCTTC	CASSSPGFRGYTF
.	.	TRBV13	TRBJ1-5	TGTGCCAGCAGCGTGCGCGGTAGCAATCAGCCCCAGCATTTT	CASSVRGSNQPQHF
.	.	TRBV6-5	TRBJ1-3	TGTGCCGCACGGAGGACGAGCTCTGGAAACACCATATATTTT	CAARRTSSGNTIYF
once	.	TRBV11-3	TRBJ1-1	TGTGCCAGCAGCTCCGAGGGCGGCGAAGCTTTCTTT	CASSSEGGEAFF
once	.	TRBV10-2	TRBJ1-6	TGCGCCAGCAAGTGGGGGGGGCGTGAGGATTCACCCCTCCACTTT	CASKWGGREDSPLHF
.	.	TRBV7-9	TRBJ2-1	TGTGCCAGCAGCTTTGACACTCTAGGGGCCCTTTACAATGAGCAGTTCTTC	CASSFDTLGALYNEQFF
.	.	TRBV10-3	TRBJ1-6	TGTGCCATCAGTGGATGGGAGATGAATTCACCCCTCCACTTT	CAISGWEMNSPLHF
.	TRBD1	TRBV6-5	TRBJ2-7	TGTGCCAGCAGCCGGGACAGGGGTCGGGACGAGCAGTACTTC	CASSRDRGRDEQYF
.	.	TRBV6-5	TRBJ1-5	TGTGCCAGCAGCCACGGGGGGCATGGCAATCAGCCCCAGCATTTT	CASSHGGHGNQPQHF
.	TRBD1	TRBV9	TRBJ2-7	TGTGCCAGCAGCGTCGGAACCGGGACAGGGTTTTACGAGCAGTACTTC	CASSVGTGTGFYEQYF